One and the same sample provided the 23 T cell receptor beta chains below, sequenced in a study of graft-versus-host responses after intestinal transplantation. No antigen is known for these receptors. The protocol was immunoSEQ multiplex PCR, while the TCRdb copy is restricted to in-frame clones and leaves out a portion. The profile shows 100,000 or so clones, 80% to 95% of them singletons. The sample in question was unstimulated CD4+ T cells sorted from spleen or lymph node cells, obtained before intestinal transplant. The receptors stem from a human donor who received an intestinal transplant.

The chain recombines TRBV2 with TRBJ1-2; D is unclear. The CDR3 runs 13 residues. Germline CDR1 is SNHLY and CDR2 is FYNNEI. Trimming cost V 2 bases and J 3 bases, with 7 bases left between them. CDR3 sequence reads: CASSEPGYYGYTF. As DNA, the CDR3 is TGTGCCAGCAGTGAACCGGGGTACTATGGCTACACCTTC.

This clone has just one count. The chain links TRBV6-5 to TRBJ2-1; TRBD1 matches 11 bases. Germline V CDR1 and CDR2: MNHEY, SVGAGI. The CDR3 runs 14 residues. V was pared by 6 bases and J by 9 bases, with 7 bases of the junction left unmatched. Here the CDR3 reads CASSPGQGDLEQFF. CDR3 coding DNA: TGTGCCAGCAGCCCGGGACAGGGGGACCTTGAGCAGTTCTTC.

V usage is TRBV18 and J usage is TRBJ2-2; 10 bases agree with TRBD1. J gave up 4 bases and V 1 base, and 3 bases lay outside the gene matches. CDR3 length: 16 residues. The germline gives CDR1 KGHSH, CDR2 LQKENI. CDR3 region: CASSPLWTGGTGELFF. The DNA for the CDR3 is TGTGCCAGCTCACCACTTTGGACAGGGGGCACCGGGGAGCTGTTTTTT. Together with reference TRBV18 and TRBJ2-2, the CDR3 gives the full variable domain: NAGVMQNPRHLVRRRGQEARLRCSPMKGHSHVYWYRQLPEEGLKFMVYLQKENIIDESGMPKERFSAEFPKEGPSILRIQQVVRGDSAAYFCASSPLWTGGTGELFFGEGSRLTVL.

The chain joins TRBV5-1 to TRBJ1-2; D is possibly TRBD1 (6 bases). CDR1 SGHRS and CDR2 YFSETQ come from the germline V gene. CDR3 length: 14 amino acids. V was cut by 4 bases and J by 3 bases, with 13 bases left in between. This chain's CDR3 is CASSRTAPDYGYTF. The CDR3 nucleotides read TGCGCCAGCAGCCGGACAGCCCCGGACTATGGCTACACCTTC.

This clone was counted once. This chain joins TRBV5-8 and TRBJ1-1; D is ambiguous. The CDR3 runs 12 residues. Trimming stripped 4 bases from V and 2 bases from J, with 6 bases between. CDR1 is SGHTS and CDR2 is YDEGEE in the germline V gene. CDR3 in DNA: TGTGCCAGCAGCAGAGGAAACACTGAAGCTTTCTTT. Protein: CASSRGNTEAFF. The full variable domain, rest sourced from reference TRBV5-8 and TRBJ1-1, is EAGVTQSPTHLIKTRGQQATLRCSPISGHTSVYWYQQALGLGLQFLLWYDEGEERNRGNFPPRFSGRQFPNYSSELNVNALELEDSALYLCASSRGNTEAFFGQGTRLTVV.

V is TRBV7-9 and J is TRBJ2-2; D is possibly TRBD2 (6 bases). The germline gives CDR1 SEHNR, CDR2 FQNEAQ (reference sequence). The CDR3 extends over 14 amino acids. The V end was cut by 5 bases, the J end by 0 bases, with 7 bases between. CDR3 nucleotide sequence: TGTGCCAGCAGCGGGGACTCGAACACCGGGGAGCTGTTTTTT. Translated: CASSGDSNTGELFF.

The chain carries TRBV6-1 and TRBJ2-5; the D is unclear. V was clipped by 5 bases and J by 1 base, with 11 bases between them. The germline V gene encodes CDR1 MNHNS and CDR2 SASEGT. CDR3 length equals 14 residues. CDR3: CASSSSGFQETQYF. The CDR3 DNA reads as TGTGCCAGCAGTTCATCCGGGTTCCAAGAGACCCAGTACTTC.

The genes are TRBV5-1 and TRBJ2-3; weak D call: TRBD1 (6 bases). The CDR3 covers 15 residues. CDR1 is SGHRS and CDR2 is YFSETQ in the germline V gene. The V and J ends lost 2 bases and 3 bases respectively, with 13 bases between them. CDR3 DNA: TGCGCCAGCAGCTTACAAGCAGGGGAAACAGATACGCAGTATTTT. Translation: CASSLQAGETDTQYF.

The chain links TRBV6-5 to TRBJ2-1, with 10 bases lining up with TRBD2. This CDR3 has 15 amino acids. Losses at the gene ends were 4 bases for V and 3 bases for J; bases not matched to a gene: 3. Germline assignment: CDR1 MNHEY and CDR2 SVGAGI. The CDR3 bases are TGTGCCAGCAGTTCTTGGACTAGCGGCTACAATGAGCAGTTCTTC. This translates into CASSSWTSGYNEQFF.

The J gene is TRBJ2-2, the V gene TRBV10-1; TRBD1 agrees at 7 bases. The CDR3 contains 15 residues. CDR1 and CDR2 from the germline V gene are WNHNN and SYGVQD (reference sequence). V lost 5 bases and J lost 1; bases outside the gene matches: 4. CDR3 region: CASSHRTGNTGELFF. In DNA form, the CDR3 reads TGCGCCAGCAGTCACCGGACAGGGAACACCGGGGAGCTGTTTTTT.

With regard to this clone: The junction shows a germline mismatch at one end, possibly a read error. The chain uses TRBV2 and TRBJ2-1; D is uncertain. The CDR3 sequence is 11 residues long. Germline CDR1 and CDR2: SNHLY and FYNNEI. The CDR3 here is CDTGGYNEQFF. The CDR3 bases are TGCGATACCGGCGGTTACAATGAGCAGTTCTTC.

This clone has only one observation. The chain couples TRBV29-1 to TRBJ2-7, with D tentatively TRBD2 (6 bases). This CDR3 region has 13 residues. V lost 4 bases and J lost 1, with 11 bases in between. From germline, CDR1 is SQVTM and CDR2 ANQGSEA. The CDR3 sequence: CSVVRRDSYEQYF. CDR3 DNA sequence: TGCAGCGTTGTCCGGCGGGATTCCTACGAGCAGTACTTC.

The chain combines TRBV2 with TRBJ2-7, with D perhaps matching TRBD2 (6 bases). V lost 8 bases to trimming and J lost 0 bases, with 14 bases between them. From germline, CDR1 is SNHLY and CDR2 FYNNEI. The CDR3 covers 14 residues. CDR3 nucleotide sequence: TGTGCCAGCCGTAGCGGTTGGAGCTCCTACGAGCAGTACTTC. It translates to CASRSGWSSYEQYF.

J is TRBJ2-1 and V is TRBV11-2; possible D gene TRBD2, 6 bases. Germline loops: CDR1 SGHAT, CDR2 FQNNGV. The CDR3 runs to 13 residues. Trimming cost V 1 base and J 15 bases, with 16 bases left between them. The CDR3 nucleotides are TGTGCCAGCAGCTTAGTAACGGACTACTTGCCGTTCTTC. This sequence encodes CASSLVTDYLPFF.

The chain joins TRBV30 to TRBJ2-7; no clear D. The CDR3 spans 12 residues. Germline assignment: CDR1 GTSNPN and CDR2 SVGIG (reference sequence). Trimming left V 6 bases short and J 0 bases short, with 9 bases between. The CDR3 sequence is CACQTSSYEQYF. CDR3 sequence (DNA): TGTGCCTGCCAGACATCCTCCTACGAGCAGTACTTC.

This chain uses TRBV11-2 with TRBJ2-7; D may be TRBD1 (5 bases). Germline CDR1 reads SGHAT; CDR2 reads FQNNGV. This CDR3 contains 11 residues. V gave up 4 bases and J gave up 4 bases, with 5 bases separating them. CDR3 protein: CASSSGYEQYF. The CDR3 DNA reads as TGTGCCAGCAGCTCAGGGTACGAGCAGTACTTC.

The chain uses TRBV2 and TRBJ2-7; TRBD2 might be the D (5 bases). This CDR3 comprises 13 residues. Germline-derived CDR1 and CDR2 are SNHLY and FYNNEI. V dropped 8 bases and J dropped 1 base, with 12 bases sitting between them. CDR3 amino acids: CASFWGASYEQYF. Written as DNA, the CDR3 is TGTGCCAGCTTTTGGGGAGCTTCCTACGAGCAGTACTTC.

The chain is built from TRBV5-1 and TRBJ2-1, with D perhaps TRBD1 (5 bases). V lost 4 bases, J lost 6 bases, and 11 bases lay in between. The germline CDR1 and CDR2 sequences are SGHRS and YFSETQ. CDR3 length: 13 residues. The CDR3 bases are TGCGCCAGCAGCCGAGACAGTTCCAATGAGCAGTTCTTC. Translation: CASSRDSSNEQFF.

The CDR3 is CAWGGPSWAAYEQYF. For the CDR3, the DNA is TGTGCCTGGGGAGGACCCTCTTGGGCCGCCTACGAGCAGTACTTC. This sequence joins TRBV30 and TRBJ2-7; tentatively, D is TRBD2 (5 bases). Between the trimmed V and J ends, which lost 5 bases and 2 bases, there was a span of 19 bases. The germline V gene has CDR1 GTSNPN and CDR2 SVGIG (reference sequence). The CDR3 loop spans 15 amino acids.

This clone was seen only once. The chain uses TRBV10-3 and TRBJ2-2, with TRBD1 identical over 7 bases. The CDR3 consists of 14 residues. Per germline, CDR1 ENHRY and CDR2 SYGVKD. The junction had 5 bases not matched to a gene; V was cut back by 6 bases and J by 4 bases. This chain's CDR3 is CAISSQGSTGELFF. As DNA, the CDR3 is TGTGCCATCAGCTCACAGGGGAGCACCGGGGAGCTGTTTTTT.

This chain links TRBV4-1 with TRBJ2-3; TRBD2 matches at 12 bases. The germline V gene encodes CDR1 MGHRA and CDR2 YSYEKL. V was pared by 7 bases and J by 2 bases, with 7 bases of the junction left unmatched. This CDR3 comprises 16 residues. This chain's CDR3 is CASTLLAGGYTDTQYF. CDR3 DNA: TGCGCCAGCACCCTACTAGCGGGGGGCTACACAGATACGCAGTATTTT.

J is TRBJ2-1 and V is TRBV5-1, with 13 bases matching TRBD2. The CDR3 length is 15 residues. With V trimmed by 4 bases and J by 11 bases, 9 bases remained unmatched. From germline, CDR1 is SGHRS and CDR2 YFSETQ. CDR3 residues: CASSTGLAGDVKQFF. The CDR3 DNA reads TGCGCCAGCAGCACAGGACTAGCGGGAGACGTTAAGCAGTTCTTC.

The gene calls are TRBV6-6 and TRBJ2-1; unclear D gene. Germline values: CDR1 MNHNY, CDR2 SVGAGI (reference sequence). The CDR3 length is 16 residues. V lost 1 base to trimming and J lost 0 bases, with 10 bases between them. The CDR3 sequence is CASSYFGSSSYNEQFF. In DNA, the CDR3 is TGTGCCAGCAGTTACTTTGGCTCCAGCTCCTACAATGAGCAGTTCTTC.